The TCR beta chain described here comes from a study of shared clonotypes between healthy human individuals. The CDR3 consists of 14 residues. V lost 1 base, J lost 3 bases, and 9 bases lay in between. CDR1 and CDR2 from the germline V gene are SGHNT and YENEEA. Measured with immunoSEQ multiplex PCR; TCRdb has only the in-frame clones, and not every one. The sample consists of about 2.3 million clones, roughly 93% of them appearing once. The receptor was isolated from a man between 18 and 35 years old in good health. Some clones in this sample may be carry-over from other donors' samples. V gene TRBV11-3 combines with J gene TRBJ1-2; D may be TRBD1 (6 bases). The sequenced sample was naive CD4+ T cells from PBMCs. The subset was: CD45RA+ positively selected. The CDR3 sequence is CASSLGGGDYGYTF. CDR3 nucleotides: TGTGCCAGCAGCTTAGGAGGGGGTGACTATGGCTACACCTTC.